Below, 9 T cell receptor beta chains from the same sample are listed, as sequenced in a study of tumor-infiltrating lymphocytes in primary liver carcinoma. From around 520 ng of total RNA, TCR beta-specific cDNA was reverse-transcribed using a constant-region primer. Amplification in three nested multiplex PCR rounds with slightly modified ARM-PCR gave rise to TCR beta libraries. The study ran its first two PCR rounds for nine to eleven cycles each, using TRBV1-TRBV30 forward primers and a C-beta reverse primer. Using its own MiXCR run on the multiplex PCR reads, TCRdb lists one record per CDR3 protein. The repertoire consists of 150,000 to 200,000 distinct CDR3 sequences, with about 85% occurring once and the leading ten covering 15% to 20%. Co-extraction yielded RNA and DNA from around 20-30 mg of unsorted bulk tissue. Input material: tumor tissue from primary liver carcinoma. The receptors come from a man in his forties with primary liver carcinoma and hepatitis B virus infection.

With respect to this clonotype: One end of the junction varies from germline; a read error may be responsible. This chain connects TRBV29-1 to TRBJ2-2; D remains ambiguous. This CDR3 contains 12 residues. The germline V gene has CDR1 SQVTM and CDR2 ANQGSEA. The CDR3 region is CNVMANTEELFF. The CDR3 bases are TGCAACGTTATGGCTAACACCGAGGAGCTGTTTTTT.

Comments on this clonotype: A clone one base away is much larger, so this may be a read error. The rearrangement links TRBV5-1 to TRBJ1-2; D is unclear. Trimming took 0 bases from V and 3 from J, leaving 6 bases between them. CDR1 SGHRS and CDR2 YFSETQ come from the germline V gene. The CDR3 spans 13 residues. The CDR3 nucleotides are TGCGCCAGCAGCTTGGTACAAGACTATGGCTACACCTTC. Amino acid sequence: CASSLVQDYGYTF. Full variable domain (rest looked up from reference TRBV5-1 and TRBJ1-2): KAGVTQTPRYLIKTRGQQVTLSCSPISGHRSVSWYQQTPGQGLQFLFEYFSETQRNKGNFPGRFSGRQFSNSRSEMNVSTLELGDSALYLCASSLVQDYGYTFGSGTRLTVV.

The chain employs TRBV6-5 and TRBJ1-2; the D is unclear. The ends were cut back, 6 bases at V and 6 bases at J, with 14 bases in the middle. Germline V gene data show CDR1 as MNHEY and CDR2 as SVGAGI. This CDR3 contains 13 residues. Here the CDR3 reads CASSPPGNNGYTF. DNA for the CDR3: TGTGCCAGCAGCCCACCTGGGAACAATGGCTACACCTTC.

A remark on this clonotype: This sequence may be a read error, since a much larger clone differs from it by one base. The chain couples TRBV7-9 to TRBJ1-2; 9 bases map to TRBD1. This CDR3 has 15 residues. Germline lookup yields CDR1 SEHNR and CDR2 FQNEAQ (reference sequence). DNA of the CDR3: TGTGTCAGCAGCCCCGGACAGGGGCCCTTCGATGGCTACACCTTC. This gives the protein CVSSPGQGPFDGYTF. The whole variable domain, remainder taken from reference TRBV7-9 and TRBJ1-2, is DTGVSQNPRHKITKRGQNVTFRCDPISEHNRLYWYRQTLGQGPEFLTYFQNEAQLEKSRLLSDRFSAERPKGSFSTLEIQRTEQGDSAMYLCVSSPGQGPFDGYTFGSGTRLTVV.

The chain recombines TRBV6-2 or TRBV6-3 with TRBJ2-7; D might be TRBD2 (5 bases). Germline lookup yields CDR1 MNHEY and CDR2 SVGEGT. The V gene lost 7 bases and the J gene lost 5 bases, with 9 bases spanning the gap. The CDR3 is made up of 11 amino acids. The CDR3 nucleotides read TGTGCCAGCAATACTAGGGACGAGCAGTACTTC. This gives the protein CASNTRDEQYF.

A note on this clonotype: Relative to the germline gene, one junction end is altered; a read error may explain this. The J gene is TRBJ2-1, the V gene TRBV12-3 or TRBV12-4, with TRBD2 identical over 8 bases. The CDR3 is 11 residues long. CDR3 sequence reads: CASIHGTSNLF. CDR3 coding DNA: TGTGCCAGCATTCACGGGACTAGTAATCTCTTT.

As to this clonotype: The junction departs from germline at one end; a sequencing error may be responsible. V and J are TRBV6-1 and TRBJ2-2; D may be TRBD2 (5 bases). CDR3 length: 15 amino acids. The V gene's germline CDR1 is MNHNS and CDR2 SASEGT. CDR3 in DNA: TGTGTCAGCAGTCCGATTCGGGGAGTCACCGGGGAGTTGTTTTTT. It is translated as CVSSPIRGVTGELFF.

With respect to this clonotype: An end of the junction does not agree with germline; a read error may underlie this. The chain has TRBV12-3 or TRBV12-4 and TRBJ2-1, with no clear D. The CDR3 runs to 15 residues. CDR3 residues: CARSSLAVSYNKQFF. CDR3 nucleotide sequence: TGTGCCAGGAGCTCCTTGGCGGTCTCCTACAATAAGCAGTTCTTC.

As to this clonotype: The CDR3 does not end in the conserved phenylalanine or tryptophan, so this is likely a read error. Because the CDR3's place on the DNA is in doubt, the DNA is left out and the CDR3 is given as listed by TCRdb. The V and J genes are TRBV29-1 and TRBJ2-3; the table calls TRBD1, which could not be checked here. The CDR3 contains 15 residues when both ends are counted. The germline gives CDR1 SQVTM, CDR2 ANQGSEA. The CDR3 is CSPEYRDRGTDTRYI.